The 8 T cell receptor beta chains presented below share a single source sample, sequenced in a study of cytomegalovirus exposure and HLA in healthy donors. The protocol was immunoSEQ multiplex PCR, while the TCRdb copy is restricted to in-frame clones and leaves out a portion. The profile shows about 220,000 clones, about 86% of them singletons. Input material: PBMCs. All receptors derive from a woman under 30 in good health and CMV-seronegative.

The chain has TRBV5-6 and TRBJ2-1; 10 nucleotides match TRBD1. Germline trimming cut 0 bases from V and 9 bases from J; bases unmatched to any gene: 12. Germline V lookup: CDR1 SGHDT, CDR2 YYEEEE. The CDR3 is 17 residues long. The CDR3 coding sequence is TGTGCCAGCAGCTTGGTGGGACAGGGGCCGATGAGCGCTGAGCAGTTCTTC. Translated: CASSLVGQGPMSAEQFF.

The chain uses TRBV29-1 and TRBJ1-1; D gene ambiguous. The CDR3 is made up of 13 amino acids. Germline V lookup: CDR1 SQVTM, CDR2 ANQGSEA. Trimming pared 4 bases from V and 0 bases from J, leaving 9 bases between. The CDR3 sequence is CSVGSGLNTEAFF. CDR3 nucleotides: TGCAGCGTTGGATCGGGGTTGAACACTGAAGCTTTCTTT.

J is TRBJ2-5 and V is TRBV11-3; D call uncertain. The V and J ends lost 2 bases and 3 bases respectively, with 10 bases between them. The germline gives CDR1 SGHNT, CDR2 YENEEA. CDR3 size: 14 residues. CDR3 protein: CASSLKQSKETQYF. DNA of the CDR3: TGTGCCAGCAGCTTAAAACAGAGTAAAGAGACCCAGTACTTC.

There are a few counts of this clone. Given a much more abundant clone one base away, this may be a read error. The same CDR3 is also encoded by other DNA sequences in this sample. This chain's CDR3 is CAWSGTGNEQFF. CDR3 DNA: TGTGCCTGGAGTGGGACAGGGAATGAGCAGTTCTTC. The rearrangement links TRBV30 to TRBJ2-1; 8 bases agree with TRBD1. This CDR3 has 12 residues. The V segment lost 1 base and the J segment 7 bases; nucleotides outside the gene matches: 0. Germline V gene lookup returns CDR1 GTSNPN and CDR2 SVGIG (reference sequence).

The chain combines TRBV11-2 with TRBJ2-7; TRBD2 matches at 9 bases. The CDR3 has 15 amino acids. Germline-derived CDR1 and CDR2 are SGHAT and FQNNGV. V lost 1 base and J lost 6; bases outside the gene matches: 7. CDR3 loop: CASSLVRGREVEQYF. Written as DNA, the CDR3 is TGTGCCAGCAGCTTAGTCCGCGGGAGGGAGGTCGAGCAGTACTTC.

This clone occurred a few times. V and J are TRBV7-8 and TRBJ1-1; 7 nucleotides agree with TRBD1. Germline-derived CDR1 and CDR2 are SGHVS and FQNEAQ. This CDR3 region has 14 residues. V lost 6 bases and J lost 3; bases outside the gene matches: 7. CDR3 DNA sequence: TGTGCCAGCAGAGTGACAGGGTTTTACACTGAAGCTTTCTTT. Translated, it gives CASRVTGFYTEAFF. Drawing the rest from reference TRBV7-8 and TRBJ1-1, the complete variable domain is GAGVSQSPRYKVAKRGQDVALRCDPISGHVSLFWYQQALGQGPEFLTYFQNEAQLDKSGLPSDRFFAERPEGSVSTLKIQRTQQEDSAVYLCASRVTGFYTEAFFGQGTRLTVV.

The chain has TRBV11-2 and TRBJ2-7; 10 nucleotides align to TRBD1. Germline assignment: CDR1 SGHAT and CDR2 FQNNGV. CDR3 size: 15 residues. The V segment lost 1 base and the J segment 3 bases; nucleotides outside the gene matches: 3. The DNA for the CDR3 is TGTGCCAGCAGCTTAGGCCGGGACAGGGGCTACGAGCAGTACTTC. Protein product: CASSLGRDRGYEQYF.

V and J are TRBV6-1 and TRBJ2-2; 7 bases are shared with TRBD2. This CDR3 region has 13 residues. Germline trimming cut 6 bases from V and 6 bases from J; bases unmatched to any gene: 4. Germline-derived CDR1 and CDR2 are MNHNS and SASEGT. The DNA of the CDR3 is TGTGCCAGCAGCTGGGGGGGGTCCGGGGAGCTGTTTTTT. Its protein product is CASSWGGSGELFF.